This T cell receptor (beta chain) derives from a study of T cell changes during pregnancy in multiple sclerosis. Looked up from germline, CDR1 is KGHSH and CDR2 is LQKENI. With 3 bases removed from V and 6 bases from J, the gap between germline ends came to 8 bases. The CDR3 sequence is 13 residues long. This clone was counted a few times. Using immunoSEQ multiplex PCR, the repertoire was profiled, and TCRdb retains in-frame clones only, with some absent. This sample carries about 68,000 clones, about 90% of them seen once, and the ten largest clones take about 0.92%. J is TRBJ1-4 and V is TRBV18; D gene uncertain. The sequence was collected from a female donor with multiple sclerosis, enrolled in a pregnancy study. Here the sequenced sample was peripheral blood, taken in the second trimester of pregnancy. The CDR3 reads CASSPKSHEKLFF. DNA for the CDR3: TGTGCCAGCTCACCGAAGAGCCATGAAAAACTGTTTTTT. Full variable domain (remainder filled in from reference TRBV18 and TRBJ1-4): NAGVMQNPRHLVRRRGQEARLRCSPMKGHSHVYWYRQLPEEGLKFMVYLQKENIIDESGMPKERFSAEFPKEGPSILRIQQVVRGDSAAYFCASSPKSHEKLFFGSGTQLSVL.